This T cell receptor beta chain was sequenced during a study of cytomegalovirus exposure and HLA in healthy donors. Study-wide context: A previous analysis identified approximately 120 million unique TCR beta sequences derived from 180 million or so T cells. Early on, a data release was issued that held 80 million to 90 million unique TCRs from HLA-typed donors. Findings of the study overall: Among donors in an Asian-associated ancestry cluster, a later analysis reportedly found fewer N-insertions than the approximately 670-donor mean.

As regards this clone: Its antigen is unidentified.

60 Vbeta and 13 Jbeta primers were used in PCR. Measured with immunoSEQ multiplex PCR; TCRdb has only the in-frame clones, and not every one. The sample lists under 100,000 clones, around 80% occurring once. CDR3 length equals 16 residues. The V segment lost 4 bases and the J segment 5 bases; nucleotides outside the gene matches: 12. Looked up from germline, CDR1 is LGHNA and CDR2 is YNFKEQ. The receptor comes from a human donor in good health. The sequenced sample was PBMCs. The chain combines TRBV4-2 with TRBJ2-7; TRBD1 aligns across 9 bases. As DNA, the CDR3 is TGTGCCAGCAGCCTATCACCGGGACAGGGTCCCCACGAGCAGTACTTC. Translating gives CASSLSPGQGPHEQYF.